This record concerns one TCR beta chain sequence. These data originate in a study of T cells in Graves' hyperthyroidism and ophthalmopathy. CDR3 size: 16 residues. The germline V gene has CDR1 SNHLY and CDR2 FYNNEI. The V end was cut by 7 bases, the J end by 4 bases, with 19 bases between. TCR beta CDR3 regions were amplified from RNA transcripts. With the HTBI primer set, the TCR CDR3 went through a first round of RT-PCR. One entry per CDR3 protein results from TCRdb running MiXCR on the multiplex PCR reads. The sample includes around 350,000 distinct CDR3 sequences, 12% to 15% seen only once; the top ten take about 20%.

The TCR sequence derives from an older woman with Graves' ophthalmopathy. The source material was blood. The chain recombines TRBV2 with TRBJ2-2; D is ambiguous. As DNA, the CDR3 is TGTGCCAGCAAAGAAATAACGAAAGTGGGCACCGGGGAGCTGTTTTTT. Protein sequence: CASKEITKVGTGELFF.